These 5 T cell receptor beta chains came from one sample sequenced in a study of vaccination and CD4 T cells after COVID-19. Indicated treatment: roughly nine-day PBMC culture with coronavirus spike peptide pools or control peptides (ViraFEST assay). What these receptors recognize is not known. The study sequenced cultured CD4+ T cell DNA using the Oncomine TCR Beta short-read assay. TCRdb fed the PCR reads into MiXCR, producing one record per CDR3 protein. In the table there are fewer than 20,000 distinct CDR3 sequences, around 44% of which are singletons. The sample comprised CD4+ T cells from blood, cultured in vitro. All receptors derive from a human donor who had recovered from COVID-19.

The chain has TRBV12-3 or TRBV12-4 and TRBJ2-1; D is possibly TRBD1 or TRBD2 (5 bases each). V lost 4 bases, J lost 8 bases, and 21 bases lay in between. The CDR3 contains 16 residues. CDR3 bases: TGTGCCAGCAGTTCCTCCGGGACCCTCGCCGGGGATGAGCAGTTCTTC. It translates to CASSSSGTLAGDEQFF.

The chain carries TRBV27 and TRBJ1-5, with D hard to call. CDR1 is MNHEY, CDR2 SMNVEV, per germline (reference sequence). This CDR3 is built from 16 residues. Trimming stripped 2 bases from V and 0 bases from J, with 11 bases between. The DNA of the CDR3 is TGTGCCAGCAGTTTAGGGCGGGTTTCTAGCAATCAGCCCCAGCATTTT. Its protein product is CASSLGRVSSNQPQHF.

The genes are TRBV12-3 or TRBV12-4 and TRBJ1-6; unclear D gene. V was cut by 3 bases and J by 9 bases, with 18 bases left in between. The CDR3 runs 16 residues. CDR3 in DNA: TGTGCCAGCAGTTTGGAGGGTTCGGTCCTAGGTTCACCCCTCCACTTT. It codes for CASSLEGSVLGSPLHF.

This sequence joins TRBV7-3 and TRBJ1-1; TRBD1 matches at 7 bases. V was clipped by 4 bases and J by 4 bases; unmatched bases: 12. This CDR3 has 16 residues. Germline CDR1 reads SGHTA; CDR2 reads FQGTGA. The CDR3 nucleotides are TGTGCCAGCAGCTCCCTGGGACAGCTCTGGGGCACTGAAGCTTTCTTT. Its translation: CASSSLGQLWGTEAFF.

The J gene is TRBJ2-7, the V gene TRBV5-6, with D possibly being TRBD1 (6 bases). The CDR3 is 13 amino acids. In germline, CDR1 is SGHDT, CDR2 YYEEEE. Trimming took off 4 bases at V and 5 bases at J, with 13 bases between the two ends. For the CDR3, the DNA is TGTGCCAGCAGCCCCAGTAGGGGGAACGAGCAGTACTTC. It translates to CASSPSRGNEQYF.